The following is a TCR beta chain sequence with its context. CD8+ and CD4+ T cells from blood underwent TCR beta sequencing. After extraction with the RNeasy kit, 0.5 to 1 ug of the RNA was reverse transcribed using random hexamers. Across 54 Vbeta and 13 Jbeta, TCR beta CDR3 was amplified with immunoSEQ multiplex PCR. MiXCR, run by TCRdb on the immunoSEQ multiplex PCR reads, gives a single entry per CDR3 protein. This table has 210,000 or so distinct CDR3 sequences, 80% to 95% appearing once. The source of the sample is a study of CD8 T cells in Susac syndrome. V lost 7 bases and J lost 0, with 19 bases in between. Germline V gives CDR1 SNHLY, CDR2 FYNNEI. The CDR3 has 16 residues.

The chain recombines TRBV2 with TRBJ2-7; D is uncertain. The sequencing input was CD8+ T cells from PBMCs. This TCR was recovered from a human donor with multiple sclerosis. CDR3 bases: TGTGCCAGCATCCTGGACCCCCCTAGGAGCTCCTACGAGCAGTACTTC. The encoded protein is CASILDPPRSSYEQYF.